These 11 T cell receptor beta chains were sequenced from one sample in a study of blood T cell repertoires in COVID-19. The repertoire was sequenced with immunoSEQ multiplex PCR; TCRdb's copy has only in-frame clones and lacks some. The sample has some 96,000 clones, roughly nine tenths seen once; the top ten hold 1.7%. The sequenced sample consisted of peripheral blood. These receptors originate from a man aged 55-75 years with acute or convalescent COVID-19.

The V gene is TRBV12-5, the J gene TRBJ1-1; D not resolved. Germline assignment: CDR1 LGHNT and CDR2 FRNRAP. The V and J ends lost 5 bases and 0 bases respectively, with 13 bases between them. The CDR3 sequence is 15 residues long. The CDR3 reads CASGPRGSMNTEAFF. The CDR3 DNA reads as TGTGCTAGTGGTCCCCGGGGAAGCATGAACACTGAAGCTTTCTTT. The entire variable domain, with the rest obtained from reference TRBV12-5 and TRBJ1-1, is as follows: DARVTQTPRHKVTEMGQEVTMRCQPILGHNTVFWYRQTMMQGLELLAYFRNRAPLDDSGMPKDRFSAEMPDATLATLKIQPSEPRDSAVYFCASGPRGSMNTEAFFGQGTRLTVV.

The chain uses TRBV6-1 and TRBJ1-4; D is perhaps TRBD1 (5 bases). The length of the CDR3 is 16 residues. Germline CDR1 MNHNS, CDR2 SASEGT. V lost 3 bases to trimming and J lost 0 bases, with 11 bases between them. The CDR3 nucleotides are TGTGCCAGCAGTGAGGGGGGAAGTTCAACTAATGAAAAACTGTTTTTT. Amino acid sequence: CASSEGGSSTNEKLFF.

V gene TRBV19 combines with J gene TRBJ1-2; D gene uncertain. Trimming left V 3 bases short and J 2 bases short, with 7 bases between. CDR3 length equals 13 residues. Looked up from germline, CDR1 is LNHDA and CDR2 is SQIVND (reference sequence). CDR3 in amino acids: CASSMGRNYGYTF. In nucleotides, the CDR3 is TGTGCCAGTAGTATGGGCAGAAACTATGGCTACACCTTC.

The chain carries TRBV2 and TRBJ2-3; weak D call: TRBD2 (6 bases). The CDR3 is made up of 17 amino acids. V dropped 2 bases and J dropped 3 bases, with 18 bases sitting between them. The germline CDR1 and CDR2 sequences are SNHLY and FYNNEI. The chain's CDR3 is CASSETGLPSVTDTQYF. CDR3 nucleotides: TGTGCCAGCAGTGAAACGGGACTCCCATCTGTGACAGATACGCAGTATTTT.

In regard to this clone: This sample includes further DNA sequences coding for the same CDR3. V and J are TRBV10-3 and TRBJ1-1; 7 nucleotides line up with TRBD1. The CDR3 totals 13 residues. V lost 4 bases to trimming and J lost 1 base; unmatched junction nucleotides: 0. Looked up from germline, CDR1 is ENHRY and CDR2 is SYGVKD. The CDR3 sequence is CAISGTGNTEAFF. For the CDR3, the DNA is TGTGCCATCAGTGGGACAGGGAACACTGAAGCTTTCTTT.

The chain is built from TRBV12-3 or TRBV12-4 and TRBJ2-2; D is undetermined. V was trimmed by 3 bases and J by 6 bases, leaving 8 bases between them. CDR3 length: 13 residues. The CDR3: CASSFHTPGELFF. In nucleotides, the CDR3 is TGTGCCAGCAGTTTCCACACCCCCGGGGAGCTGTTTTTT.

The chain couples TRBV5-1 to TRBJ2-5; D not certain. The V end was cut by 0 bases, the J end by 2 bases, with 11 bases between. The CDR3 spans 15 residues. CDR1 and CDR2 (germline): SGHRS, YFSETQ. CDR3 protein: CASSLAGTDQETQYF. The CDR3 region has the DNA TGCGCCAGCAGCTTGGCCGGTACAGATCAAGAGACCCAGTACTTC.

The chain is built from TRBV18 and TRBJ2-2, with 7 nucleotides matching TRBD2. This CDR3 region has 16 residues. Germline V gene data show CDR1 as KGHSH and CDR2 as LQKENI. V lost 3 bases and J lost 1; bases outside the gene matches: 5. DNA of the CDR3: TGTGCCAGCTCACCTTGGGACTATAAGAACACCGGGGAGCTGTTTTTT. It yields the protein CASSPWDYKNTGELFF.

V usage is TRBV30 and J usage is TRBJ1-5; D ambiguous. This CDR3 spans 13 amino acids. Germline lookup yields CDR1 GTSNPN and CDR2 SVGIG (reference sequence). V was cut by 5 bases and J by 11 bases, with 19 bases left in between. The CDR3 here is CAWGPGLGVAQHF. CDR3 in DNA: TGTGCCTGGGGACCCGGACTCGGGGTAGCCCAGCATTTT. Filled out from reference TRBV30 and TRBJ1-5, the complete variable domain reads SQTIHQWPATLVQPVGSPLSLECTVEGTSNPNLYWYRQAAGRGLQLLFYSVGIGQISSEVPQNLSASRPQDRQFILSSKKLLLSDSGFYLCAWGPGLGVAQHFGDGTRLSIL.

This rearrangement joins TRBV7-9 to TRBJ1-1, with D perhaps TRBD1 (6 bases). Trimming removed 6 bases at V and 2 bases at J, with 16 bases between. Germline loops: CDR1 SEHNR, CDR2 FQNEAQ (reference sequence). The CDR3 covers 15 residues. CDR3: CASSSTGTRNTEAFF. The CDR3 DNA reads TGTGCCAGCAGTTCTACCGGGACACGTAACACTGAAGCTTTCTTT.

The chain is built from TRBV3-1 (or the pseudogene TRBV3-2) and TRBJ2-3; 8 bases line up with TRBD2. V shed 4 bases, J shed 1 base, and the junction held 7 bases outside the gene matches. The CDR3 extends over 16 amino acids. Germline values: CDR1 LGHDT, CDR2 YNNKEL (reference sequence). DNA for the CDR3: TGTGCCAGCAGCCCTCCCGGGGGGGGACGCACAGATACGCAGTATTTT. Translation gives CASSPPGGGRTDTQYF.